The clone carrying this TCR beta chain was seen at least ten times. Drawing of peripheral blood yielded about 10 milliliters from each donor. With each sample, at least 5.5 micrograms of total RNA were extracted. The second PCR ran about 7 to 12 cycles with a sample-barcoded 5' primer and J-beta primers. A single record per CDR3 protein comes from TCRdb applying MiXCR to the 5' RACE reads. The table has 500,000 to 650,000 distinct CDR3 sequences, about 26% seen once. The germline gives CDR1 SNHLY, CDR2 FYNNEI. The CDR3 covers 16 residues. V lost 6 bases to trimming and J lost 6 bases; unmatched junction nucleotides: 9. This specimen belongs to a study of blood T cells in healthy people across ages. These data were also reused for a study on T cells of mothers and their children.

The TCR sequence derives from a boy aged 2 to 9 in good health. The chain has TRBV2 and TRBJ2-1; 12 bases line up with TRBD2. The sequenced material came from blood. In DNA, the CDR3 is TGTGCCAGCAGGCCCCGGACTAGCGGGATAGGCAATGAGCAGTTCTTC. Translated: CASRPRTSGIGNEQFF. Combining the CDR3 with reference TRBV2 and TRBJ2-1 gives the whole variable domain EPEVTQTPSHQVTQMGQEVILRCVPISNHLYFYWYRQILGQKVEFLVSFYNNEISEKSEIFDDQFSVERPDGSNFTLKIRSTKLEDSAMYFCASRPRTSGIGNEQFFGPGTRLTVL.